Sequencing of this T cell receptor beta chain was carried out in a study of identical twins. The CDR3 extends over 18 amino acids. After removal of 5 bases from V and 5 bases from J, the junction contained 10 bases not matched to a gene. Germline loops: CDR1 SGHAT, CDR2 FQDESV (reference sequence). MiXCR, applied by TCRdb to the 5' RACE reads, yields one record per CDR3 protein. The sample lists hundreds of thousands of distinct CDR3 sequences; roughly 6.6% were seen once. In addition, the sample was reused for a study of yellow fever vaccine responses in identical twins.

The sequencing input was PBMCs. This chain connects TRBV11-1 to TRBJ2-3; 16 bases are a match to TRBD2. The receptor was derived from a young woman in good health. CDR3 in DNA: TGTGCCAGCAGCCCGCCGGGACTAGCGGGAGGGCCCGTAGATACGCAGTATTTT. As protein: CASSPPGLAGGPVDTQYF.